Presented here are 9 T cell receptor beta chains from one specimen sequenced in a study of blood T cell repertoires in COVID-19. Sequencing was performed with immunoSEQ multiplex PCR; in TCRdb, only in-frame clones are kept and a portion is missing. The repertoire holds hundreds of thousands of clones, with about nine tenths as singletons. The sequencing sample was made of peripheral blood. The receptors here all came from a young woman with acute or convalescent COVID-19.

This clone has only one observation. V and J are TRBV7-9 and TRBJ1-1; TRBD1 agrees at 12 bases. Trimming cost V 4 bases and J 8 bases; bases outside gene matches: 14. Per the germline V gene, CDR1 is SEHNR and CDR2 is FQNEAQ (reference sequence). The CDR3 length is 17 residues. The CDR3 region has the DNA TGTGCCAGCAGCTCTGGCAGGGACAGGGGGCCGGCGATAGAAGCTTTCTTT. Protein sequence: CASSSGRDRGPAIEAFF. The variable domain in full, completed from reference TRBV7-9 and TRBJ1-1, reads DTGVSQNPRHKITKRGQNVTFRCDPISEHNRLYWYRQTLGQGPEFLTYFQNEAQLEKSRLLSDRFSAERPKGSFSTLEIQRTEQGDSAMYLCASSSGRDRGPAIEAFFGQGTRLTVV.

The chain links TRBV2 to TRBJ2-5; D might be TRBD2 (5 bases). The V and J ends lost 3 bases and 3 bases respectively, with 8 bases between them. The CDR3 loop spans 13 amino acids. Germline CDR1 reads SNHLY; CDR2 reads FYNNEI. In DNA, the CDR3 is TGTGCCAGCAGTGAGGAGGCCGAAGAGACCCAGTACTTC. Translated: CASSEEAEETQYF. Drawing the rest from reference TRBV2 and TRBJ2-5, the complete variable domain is EPEVTQTPSHQVTQMGQEVILRCVPISNHLYFYWYRQILGQKVEFLVSFYNNEISEKSEIFDDQFSVERPDGSNFTLKIRSTKLEDSAMYFCASSEEAEETQYFGPGTRLLVL.

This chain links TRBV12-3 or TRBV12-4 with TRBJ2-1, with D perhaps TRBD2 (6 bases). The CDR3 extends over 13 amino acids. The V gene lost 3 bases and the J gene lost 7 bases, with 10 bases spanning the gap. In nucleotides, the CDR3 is TGTGCCAGCAGTTTTTCGGAGGGGAATGAGCAGTTCTTC. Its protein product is CASSFSEGNEQFF.

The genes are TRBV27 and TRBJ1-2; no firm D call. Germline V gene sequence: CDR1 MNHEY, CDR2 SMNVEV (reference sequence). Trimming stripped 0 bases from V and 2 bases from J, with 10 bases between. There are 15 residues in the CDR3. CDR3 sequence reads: CASSLSIDWNYGYTF. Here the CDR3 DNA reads TGTGCCAGCAGTTTATCGATCGACTGGAACTATGGCTACACCTTC.

Here the CDR3 DNA reads TGTGCCAGCAGCGCGGGGGTACTAGCGGTTTACAATGAGCAGTTCTTC. This gives the protein CASSAGVLAVYNEQFF. The V gene is TRBV9, the J gene TRBJ2-1; 8 bases are shared with TRBD2. CDR1 is SGDLS and CDR2 is YYNGEE in the germline V gene. V was clipped by 3 bases and J by 4 bases; unmatched bases: 9. The CDR3 has 16 amino acids. The full variable domain, with the rest looked up from reference TRBV9 and TRBJ2-1, is DSGVTQTPKHLITATGQRVTLRCSPRSGDLSVYWYQQSLDQGLQFLIQYYNGEERAKGNILERFSAQQFPDLHSELNLSSLELGDSALYFCASSAGVLAVYNEQFFGPGTRLTVL.

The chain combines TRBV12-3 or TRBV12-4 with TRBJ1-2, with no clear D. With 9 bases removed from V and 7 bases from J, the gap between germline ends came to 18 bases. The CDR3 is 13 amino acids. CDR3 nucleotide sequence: TGTGCCAGTCCCCCGCGAGGGAGAAGTGGCTACACCTTC. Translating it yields CASPPRGRSGYTF.

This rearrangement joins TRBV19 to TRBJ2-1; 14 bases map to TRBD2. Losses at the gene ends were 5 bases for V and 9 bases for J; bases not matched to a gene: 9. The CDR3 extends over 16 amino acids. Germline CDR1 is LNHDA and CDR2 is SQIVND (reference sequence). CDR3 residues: CASSPQTSGGAGEQFF. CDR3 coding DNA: TGTGCCAGTAGTCCCCAGACTAGCGGGGGGGCCGGTGAGCAGTTCTTC. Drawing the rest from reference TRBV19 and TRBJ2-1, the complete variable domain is DGGITQSPKYLFRKEGQNVTLSCEQNLNHDAMYWYRQDPGQGLRLIYYSQIVNDFQKGDIAEGYSVSREKKESFPLTVTSAQKNPTAFYLCASSPQTSGGAGEQFFGPGTRLTVL.

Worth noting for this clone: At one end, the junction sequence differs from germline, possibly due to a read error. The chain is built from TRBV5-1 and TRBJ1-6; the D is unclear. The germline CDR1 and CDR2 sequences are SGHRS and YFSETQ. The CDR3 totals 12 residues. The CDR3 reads CASSSDNSPLHF. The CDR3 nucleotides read TGCGCCAGCAGCTCCGATAATTCACCCCTCCACTTT.

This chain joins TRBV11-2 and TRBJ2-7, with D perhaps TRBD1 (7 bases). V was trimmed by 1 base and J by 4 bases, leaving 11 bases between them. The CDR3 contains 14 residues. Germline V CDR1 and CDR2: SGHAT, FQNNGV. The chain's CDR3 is CASSLAGGLYEQYF. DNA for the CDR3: TGTGCCAGCAGCTTAGCAGGGGGACTTTACGAGCAGTACTTC.